The rows below give T cell receptor beta chains drawn from one sample of a study of cytomegalovirus exposure and HLA in healthy donors. Repertoires were generated with immunoSEQ multiplex PCR, while TCRdb's copy carries only in-frame clones and drops some. Seen here are some 180,000 clones, roughly 86% observed once, and the top ten hold about 7.2%. Sequencing used PBMCs. The receptors here all came from a man between 25 and 39 years old in good health and CMV-seropositive. CDR3s include the opening cysteine and the closing phenylalanine or tryptophan. Fields, in order: CDR3 DNA, CDR3 protein, D gene, V gene, clone size, J gene. The D gene is left open where the match is weak. Only some rows state a clone size, as once, few, many or a class for expanded clones.

DNA: TGTGCCAGCAGCACAACGACTAGCTCTTTCTCCTACGAGCAGTACTTC
CDR3: CASSTTTSSFSYEQYF
D: TRBD2
V: TRBV5-6
size: NA
J: TRBJ2-7

DNA: TGTGCCAGCAGTGGGCTTGATCTCGAGACCCAGTACTTC
CDR3: CASSGLDLETQYF
D: NA
V: TRBV2
size: NA
J: TRBJ2-5

DNA: TGCAGCGGGTTATGGGGGAACTATGGCTACACCTTC
CDR3: CSGLWGNYGYTF
D: NA
V: TRBV29-1
size: once
J: TRBJ1-2

DNA: TGTGCCAGCAGCTTAGATTTTGGGGGGGAGACCCAGTACTTC
CDR3: CASSLDFGGETQYF
D: NA
V: TRBV7-2
size: once
J: TRBJ2-5

DNA: TGTGCCAGCAGCCCTAATTGGGGGAGGCTACGTGAAGGCAATCAGCCCCAGCATTTT
CDR3: CASSPNWGRLREGNQPQHF
D: NA
V: TRBV21-1
size: NA
J: TRBJ1-5

DNA: TGTGCCAGCAGTTTGAGGGGAGGTTCACCCCTCCACTTT
CDR3: CASSLRGGSPLHF
D: NA
V: TRBV27
size: once
J: TRBJ1-6

DNA: TGTGCCAGCAGTGACGGACACCAGTATTTT
CDR3: CASSDGHQYF
D: NA
V: TRBV6-1
size: NA
J: TRBJ2-3

DNA: TGTGCCAGCAGTTTATCGAGCCCGACAGGGACCGCCTATGGCTACACCTTC
CDR3: CASSLSSPTGTAYGYTF
D: TRBD1
V: TRBV27
size: NA
J: TRBJ1-2

DNA: TGTGCCAGCAGTTTCCGGACGGGGAGCTACGAGCAGTACTTC
CDR3: CASSFRTGSYEQYF
D: NA
V: TRBV6-5
size: NA
J: TRBJ2-7

DNA: TGTGCCAGCAGCTTTCGACCTGACCCCTACAATGAGCAGTTCTTC
CDR3: CASSFRPDPYNEQFF
D: NA
V: TRBV7-2
size: NA
J: TRBJ2-1

DNA: TGTGCCAGCAGGGTCGGGAAAAATTCACCCCTCCACTTT
CDR3: CASRVGKNSPLHF
D: NA
V: TRBV7-2
size: NA
J: TRBJ1-6

DNA: TGCAGCGTTGCGGGGGGGGCCGGCACAGATACGCAGTATTTT
CDR3: CSVAGGAGTDTQYF
D: TRBD2
V: TRBV29-1
size: NA
J: TRBJ2-3

DNA: TGTGCCAGTAGTATCCCCCAGGGGGGGACCCAGTACTTC
CDR3: CASSIPQGGTQYF
D: NA
V: TRBV19
size: NA
J: TRBJ2-5

DNA: TGTGCCATCCTGACGGGGGGCTCTTTCTACGAGCAGTACTTC
CDR3: CAILTGGSFYEQYF
D: NA
V: TRBV6-1
size: NA
J: TRBJ2-7

DNA: TGTGCCAGCAGCCGGACAGGGGTAGACACCGGGGAGCTGTTTTTT
CDR3: CASSRTGVDTGELFF
D: TRBD1
V: TRBV2
size: NA
J: TRBJ2-2

DNA: TGTGCCAGCAGCTACACAGGGTTCGGAACCTACGAGCAGTACTTC
CDR3: CASSYTGFGTYEQYF
D: NA
V: TRBV7-2
size: NA
J: TRBJ2-7

DNA: TGTGCCACCAGCAGAGGAGGGGGGTCCCACGAGCAGTACTTC
CDR3: CATSRGGGSHEQYF
D: NA
V: TRBV15
size: NA
J: TRBJ2-7

DNA: TGTGCCAGCAGTTATACAGGGGAGACCTACGAGCAGTACTTC
CDR3: CASSYTGETYEQYF
D: TRBD1
V: TRBV6-5
size: few
J: TRBJ2-7

DNA: TGCAGCGTTGGGGGCAGCATCACAGATACGCAGTATTTT
CDR3: CSVGGSITDTQYF
D: NA
V: TRBV29-1
size: NA
J: TRBJ2-3

DNA: TGTGCCAGCAGTTTAGGCGGGACCTACCCCTACGAGCAGTACTTC
CDR3: CASSLGGTYPYEQYF
D: NA
V: TRBV27
size: NA
J: TRBJ2-7

DNA: TGCAGTGCTAGAGATCCCTACGAGCAGTACTTC
CDR3: CSARDPYEQYF
D: NA
V: TRBV20-1
size: NA
J: TRBJ2-7

DNA: TGTGCCAGCTCAACACCCGCGGGGGGTTACAATGAGCAGTTCTTC
CDR3: CASSTPAGGYNEQFF
D: TRBD2
V: TRBV27
size: NA
J: TRBJ2-1

DNA: TGTGCCTGGAGTGTACAATGGGAGATTCAGTACTTC
CDR3: CAWSVQWEIQYF
D: NA
V: TRBV30
size: NA
J: TRBJ2-4

DNA: TGTGCCAGCCAATATGGGGGCTCTGGAAACACCATATATTTT
CDR3: CASQYGGSGNTIYF
D: NA
V: TRBV19
size: few
J: TRBJ1-3

DNA: TGTGCCACTTTCCAGGGGGCGGTTGGAAACACCATATATTTT
CDR3: CATFQGAVGNTIYF
D: TRBD1
V: TRBV6-6
size: NA
J: TRBJ1-3

DNA: TGTGCCAGCAGTATACGACAGGACTCCTACGAGCAGTACTTC
CDR3: CASSIRQDSYEQYF
D: NA
V: TRBV6-6
size: NA
J: TRBJ2-7

DNA: TGTGCCTGTGACAGGGGGAGCAATCAGCCCCAGCATTTT
CDR3: CACDRGSNQPQHF
D: TRBD1
V: TRBV30
size: once
J: TRBJ1-5

DNA: TGTGCCAGCAGCCCGGGACACTACTTTTCTAACTATGGCTACACCTTC
CDR3: CASSPGHYFSNYGYTF
D: NA
V: TRBV28
size: NA
J: TRBJ1-2

DNA: TGTGCCAGCAGCCCCGGGACTAGCGGGGGTTATACGCAGTATTTT
CDR3: CASSPGTSGGYTQYF
D: TRBD2
V: TRBV9
size: NA
J: TRBJ2-3

DNA: TGTGCCAGCAGCAACCAGACCGCGGGAGGGGTGCAAGAGACCCAGTACTTC
CDR3: CASSNQTAGGVQETQYF
D: TRBD2
V: TRBV11-2
size: NA
J: TRBJ2-5

DNA: TGTGCCAGCAGCTACAGGGGGACGGGCTACACCTTC
CDR3: CASSYRGTGYTF
D: TRBD1
V: TRBV2
size: NA
J: TRBJ1-2

DNA: TGTGCCAGCAGCTTGGACAGAGATGAAAAACTGTTTTTT
CDR3: CASSLDRDEKLFF
D: NA
V: TRBV5-6
size: NA
J: TRBJ1-4

DNA: TGCAGCGTTCGAGGGGGGGGGAGCACAGATACGCAGTATTTT
CDR3: CSVRGGGSTDTQYF
D: NA
V: TRBV29-1
size: NA
J: TRBJ2-3

DNA: TGCGCCAGCAGCCAAGATTATGGGGAAAAACTGTTTTTT
CDR3: CASSQDYGEKLFF
D: NA
V: TRBV4-3
size: once
J: TRBJ1-4

DNA: TGCGCCAGCAGCCCCAGACTAGAGGGTACGCAGTATTTT
CDR3: CASSPRLEGTQYF
D: NA
V: TRBV5-1
size: NA
J: TRBJ2-3

DNA: TGTGCCACCAGCAGAGAAGCTGGGGCCATTCAGTACTTC
CDR3: CATSREAGAIQYF
D: NA
V: TRBV15
size: NA
J: TRBJ2-4

DNA: TGTGCCAGCAGTAAGGGCGTGGGGGGCGGCGAAAACATTCAGTACTTC
CDR3: CASSKGVGGGENIQYF
D: NA
V: TRBV2
size: NA
J: TRBJ2-4

DNA: TGTGCCAGCAGCGACCGGGACCGGATGTACTTC
CDR3: CASSDRDRMYF
D: NA
V: TRBV9
size: NA
J: TRBJ2-7

DNA: TGTGCCAGCAGCTTTAGGGGGCGCGGTGGCTACACCTTC
CDR3: CASSFRGRGGYTF
D: TRBD1
V: TRBV7-2
size: NA
J: TRBJ1-2

DNA: TGTGCCAGTAGTATCATTACGGGAAAAAATCAGCCCCAGCATTTT
CDR3: CASSIITGKNQPQHF
D: NA
V: TRBV19
size: NA
J: TRBJ1-5

DNA: TGTGCCAGCAGTGACCCCAGAAGGGGGCCCAGTGGCTACACCTTC
CDR3: CASSDPRRGPSGYTF
D: TRBD1
V: TRBV25-1
size: NA
J: TRBJ1-2

DNA: TGTGCCAGCAGACCGGACAGGGCCTCCTACGAGCAGTACTTC
CDR3: CASRPDRASYEQYF
D: TRBD1
V: TRBV6-5
size: NA
J: TRBJ2-7

DNA: TGTGCCAGTAGTATCAGGCGGATGGGGAGCAATCAGCCCCAGCATTTT
CDR3: CASSIRRMGSNQPQHF
D: NA
V: TRBV19
size: NA
J: TRBJ1-5

DNA: TGTGCCAGCAGTTACAAAACAGAGAACACTGAAGCTTTCTTT
CDR3: CASSYKTENTEAFF
D: NA
V: TRBV6-5
size: NA
J: TRBJ1-1

DNA: TGTGCCAGCAGCTTAGCTCCGGGACTCAATGAGCAGTTCTTC
CDR3: CASSLAPGLNEQFF
D: NA
V: TRBV7-2
size: NA
J: TRBJ2-1

DNA: TGCGCCAGCAGCCAAGATACCGGCTATGGCTACACCTTC
CDR3: CASSQDTGYGYTF
D: NA
V: TRBV4-3
size: NA
J: TRBJ1-2